The 18 T cell receptor beta chains reported below all come from one sample, sequenced in a study of T cell responses to AZD1222 COVID-19 vaccine. Method: immunoSEQ multiplex PCR; TCRdb's copy keeps in-frame clones and lacks some. The top ten hold 20% to 30% of the sample, which has tens of thousands of clones, 81% seen once. The material sequenced was peripheral blood, taken 28 days after the second AZD1222 dose. The receptor set was obtained from an adult who received the AZD1222 COVID-19 vaccine.

This clone appeared a few times. This sequence joins TRBV15 and TRBJ2-7; 11 nucleotides line up with TRBD2. V gave up 2 bases and J gave up 7 bases; unmatched junction bases: 7. The germline gives CDR1 LNHNV, CDR2 YYDKDF (reference sequence). This CDR3 is 15 amino acids long. The CDR3 loop is CATSRLAGGYQEQYF. In DNA form, the CDR3 reads TGTGCCACCAGCAGACTAGCGGGAGGTTACCAAGAGCAGTACTTC.

This CDR3 is CASSYDQAERGGYTF. CDR3 in DNA: TGTGCCAGCAGTTACGATCAGGCAGAACGGGGTGGCTACACCTTC. The gene calls are TRBV6-5 and TRBJ1-2; D uncertain. Germline V gene data show CDR1 as MNHEY and CDR2 as SVGAGI. The CDR3 has 15 residues. V was clipped by 2 bases and J by 7 bases, with 17 bases between them.

The chain has TRBV5-4 and TRBJ1-4; D might be TRBD1 (6 bases). The germline CDR1 and CDR2 sequences are SGHNT and YYREEE (reference sequence). CDR3 length: 16 amino acids. V lost 0 bases and J lost 0, with 9 bases in between. The CDR3, as DNA: TGTGCCAGCAGCTTGGGCAGGGGCCCAACTAATGAAAAACTGTTTTTT. Amino acid sequence: CASSLGRGPTNEKLFF.

This chain links TRBV28 with TRBJ2-5; D is uncertain. The CDR3 runs to 12 residues. Per the germline V gene, CDR1 is MDHEN and CDR2 is SYDVKM. V was trimmed by 6 bases and J by 2 bases, leaving 7 bases between them. CDR3 amino acids: CASRMIQETQYF. The DNA of the CDR3 is TGTGCCAGCAGAATGATTCAAGAGACCCAGTACTTC.

J is TRBJ2-1 and V is TRBV10-3, with D maybe TRBD2 (5 bases). The CDR3 totals 16 residues. The germline CDR1 and CDR2 sequences are ENHRY and SYGVKD. The germline V and J ends were trimmed by 7 bases and 5 bases, with 21 bases remaining between them. The CDR3 DNA sequence: TGTGCCATCACCTTGGGCCCTCAGGTGCGGGACAATGAGCAGTTCTTC. Translating gives CAITLGPQVRDNEQFF.

CDR3: CASRDRVNTGELFF. In DNA form, the CDR3 reads TGTGCCAGTAGGGACAGGGTGAACACCGGGGAGCTGTTTTTT. This rearrangement joins TRBV19 to TRBJ2-2; TRBD1 agrees at 8 bases. The V segment lost 6 bases and the J segment 1 base; nucleotides outside the gene matches: 1. There are 14 residues in the CDR3. Germline V gene data show CDR1 as LNHDA and CDR2 as SQIVND (reference sequence).

The chain links TRBV20-1 to TRBJ1-1, with D uncertain. Trimming pared 4 bases from V and 1 base from J, leaving 4 bases between. Germline CDR1 is DFQATT and CDR2 is SNEGSKA (reference sequence). CDR3 length: 11 residues. As DNA, the CDR3 is TGCAGTGCTATCAGGAACACTGAAGCTTTCTTT. It encodes CSAIRNTEAFF.

Concerning this clone: Germline is not matched at one junction end, which may reflect a read error. The rearrangement links TRBV7-3 to TRBJ2-2; D remains unclear. The CDR3 extends over 13 amino acids. Germline V CDR1 and CDR2: SGHTA, FQGTGA. Here the CDR3 reads CASSLTVSGELFF. CDR3 sequence (DNA): TGTGCCAGCAGCCTAACAGTGTCCGGGGAGCTGTTTTTT.

The chain joins TRBV27 to TRBJ2-3, with D uncertain. CDR3 size: 13 residues. V was pared by 2 bases and J by 2 bases, with 5 bases between. The germline V gene has CDR1 MNHEY and CDR2 SMNVEV (reference sequence). This CDR3 reads CASSLGITDTQYF. The CDR3 DNA reads TGTGCCAGCAGTTTAGGAATCACAGATACGCAGTATTTT.

The chain is built from TRBV15 and TRBJ1-4; D unresolved. From germline, CDR1 is LNHNV and CDR2 YYDKDF (reference sequence). Trimming left V 0 bases short and J 7 bases short, with 6 bases between. This CDR3 is 13 amino acids long. The CDR3 DNA reads TGTGCCACCAGCAGAGATTCCGGTGAAAAACTGTTTTTT. Its protein is CATSRDSGEKLFF.

This clone appeared a single time. For the CDR3, the DNA is TGTGCCAGCAGCTTAAGACTAGCGGGAGGGAGCGGGGAGCTGTTTTTT. It codes for CASSLRLAGGSGELFF. The V call is TRBV11-3, the J call TRBJ2-2; 14 bases fit TRBD2. Germline lookup yields CDR1 SGHNT and CDR2 YENEEA. The V and J ends lost 2 bases and 7 bases, in that order; junction bases with no gene match: 3. This CDR3 comprises 16 residues.

The chain combines TRBV28 with TRBJ1-5, with D unclear. Trimming cost V 4 bases and J 0 bases, with 16 bases left between them. The CDR3 runs 17 residues. Germline CDR1 is MDHEN and CDR2 is SYDVKM. In DNA, the CDR3 is TGTGCCAGCAGTTCCCAGTCGGGGAGTTATAGCAATCAGCCCCAGCATTTT. Protein: CASSSQSGSYSNQPQHF.

CDR3 residues: CASSRLADTGELFF. The CDR3 DNA reads as TGTGCCAGCAGCCGACTAGCGGACACCGGGGAGCTGTTTTTT. This chain uses TRBV7-3 with TRBJ2-2; 9 positions match TRBD2. The CDR3 loop spans 14 amino acids. After removal of 5 bases from V and 3 bases from J, the junction contained 1 base not matched to a gene. Germline V gene data show CDR1 as SGHTA and CDR2 as FQGTGA. Using reference TRBV7-3 and TRBJ2-2 for the parts outside the CDR3, the full variable domain is GAGVSQTPSNKVTEKGKYVELRCDPISGHTALYWYRQSLGQGPEFLIYFQGTGAADDSGLPNDRFFAVRPEGSVSTLKIQRTERGDSAVYLCASSRLADTGELFFGEGSRLTVL.

This clone was recorded only once. The chain has TRBV9 and TRBJ2-7, with D perhaps matching TRBD1 (7 bases). Trimming took 2 bases from V and 1 from J, leaving 16 bases between them. Per germline, CDR1 SGDLS and CDR2 YYNGEE. This CDR3 has 16 amino acids. The CDR3 nucleotides are TGTGCCAGCAGCGTCGACCAGGGGGGCGGTTCCTACGAGCAGTACTTC. This codes for CASSVDQGGGSYEQYF.

There are a few counts of this clone. This chain uses TRBV9 with TRBJ2-1; 7 bases are shared with TRBD1. From germline, CDR1 is SGDLS and CDR2 YYNGEE. V dropped 4 bases and J dropped 8; count of bases not matched to a gene: 18. This CDR3 region has 17 residues. As DNA, the CDR3 is TGTGCCAGCAGCTTCCGACTTGAGGCGGGCAGGGGGTATGAGCAGTTCTTC. As protein: CASSFRLEAGRGYEQFF.

This sequence joins TRBV9 and TRBJ2-1, with D perhaps TRBD2 (5 bases). This CDR3 comprises 12 residues. V gave up 1 base and J gave up 10 bases, with 9 bases separating them. The germline gives CDR1 SGDLS, CDR2 YYNGEE. The CDR3 loop is CASSVFGGEQFF. As DNA, the CDR3 is TGTGCCAGCAGCGTATTTGGCGGGGAGCAGTTCTTC.

This chain uses TRBV5-4 with TRBJ1-2, with 7 bases identical to TRBD1. The J segment lost 5 bases and the V segment lost 0 bases, leaving 10 bases of the junction unmatched. The CDR3 is made up of 16 amino acids. The germline gives CDR1 SGHNT, CDR2 YYREEE (reference sequence). The chain's CDR3 is CASSLAERQGLYGYTF. In DNA form, the CDR3 reads TGTGCCAGCAGCTTGGCCGAGAGACAGGGACTTTATGGCTACACCTTC.

The chain joins TRBV30 to TRBJ2-6, with TRBD1 matching over 9 bases. Germline assignment: CDR1 GTSNPN and CDR2 SVGIG (reference sequence). The CDR3 totals 17 residues. Trimming at V came to 4 bases and at J to 4 bases, leaving 11 bases not matched to a gene. In DNA form, the CDR3 reads TGTGCCTGGATCCGGGACAGGGTGATTTCCGGGGCCAACGTCCTGACTTTC. Its protein product is CAWIRDRVISGANVLTF.